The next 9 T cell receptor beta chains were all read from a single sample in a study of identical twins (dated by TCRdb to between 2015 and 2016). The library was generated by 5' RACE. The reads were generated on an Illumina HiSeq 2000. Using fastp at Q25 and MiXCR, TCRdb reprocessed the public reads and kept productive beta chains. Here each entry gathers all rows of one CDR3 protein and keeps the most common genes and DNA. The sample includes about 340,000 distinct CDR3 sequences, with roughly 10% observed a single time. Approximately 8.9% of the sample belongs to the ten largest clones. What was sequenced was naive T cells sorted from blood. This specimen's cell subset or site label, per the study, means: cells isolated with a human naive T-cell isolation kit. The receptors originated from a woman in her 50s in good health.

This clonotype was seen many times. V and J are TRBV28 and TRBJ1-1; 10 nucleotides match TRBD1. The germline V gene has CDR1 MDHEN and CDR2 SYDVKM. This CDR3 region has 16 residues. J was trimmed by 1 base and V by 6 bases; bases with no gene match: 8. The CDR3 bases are TGTGCCAGCAGGAACCGGGACAGGGGATCGAACACTGAAGCTTTCTTT. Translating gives CASRNRDRGSNTEAFF.

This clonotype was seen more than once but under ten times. The CDR3 DNA reads as TGCGCCAGCAGCCCCGGACAGGGAACAAGGTATTATGGCTACACCTTC. Translation: CASSPGQGTRYYGYTF. V and J are TRBV5-1 and TRBJ1-2; TRBD1 aligns across 8 bases. The CDR3 is 16 residues long. J was trimmed by 5 bases and V by 4 bases; bases with no gene match: 13. CDR1 SGHRS and CDR2 YFSETQ come from the germline V gene.

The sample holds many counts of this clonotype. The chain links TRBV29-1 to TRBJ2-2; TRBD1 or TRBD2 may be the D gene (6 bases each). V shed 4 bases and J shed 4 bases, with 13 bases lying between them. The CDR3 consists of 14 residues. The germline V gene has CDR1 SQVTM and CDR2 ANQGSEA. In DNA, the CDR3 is TGCAGCGTTGGAAAGGGGGAGGTCACCGGGGAGCTGTTTTTT. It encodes CSVGKGEVTGELFF.

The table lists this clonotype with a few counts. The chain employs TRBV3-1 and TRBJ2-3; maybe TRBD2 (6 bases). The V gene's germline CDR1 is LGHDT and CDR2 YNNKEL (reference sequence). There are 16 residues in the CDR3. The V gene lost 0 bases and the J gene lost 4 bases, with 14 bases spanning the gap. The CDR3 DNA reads TGTGCCAGCAGCCAAGACTTAGCGGAGGCCGCAGATACGCAGTATTTT. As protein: CASSQDLAEAADTQYF.

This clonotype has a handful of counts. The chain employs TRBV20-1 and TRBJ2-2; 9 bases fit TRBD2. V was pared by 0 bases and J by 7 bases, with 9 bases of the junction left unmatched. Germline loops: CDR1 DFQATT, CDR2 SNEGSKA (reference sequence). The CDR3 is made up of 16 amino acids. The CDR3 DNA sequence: TGCAGTGCTAGAGAACAGACAGCGGGAGGCTTCGGGGAGCTGTTTTTT. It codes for CSAREQTAGGFGELFF.

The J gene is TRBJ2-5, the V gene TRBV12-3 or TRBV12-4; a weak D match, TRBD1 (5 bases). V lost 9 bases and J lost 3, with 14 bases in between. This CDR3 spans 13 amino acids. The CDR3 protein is CASSVVGEETQYF. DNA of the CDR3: TGTGCCAGTTCCGTTGTAGGGGAAGAGACCCAGTACTTC.

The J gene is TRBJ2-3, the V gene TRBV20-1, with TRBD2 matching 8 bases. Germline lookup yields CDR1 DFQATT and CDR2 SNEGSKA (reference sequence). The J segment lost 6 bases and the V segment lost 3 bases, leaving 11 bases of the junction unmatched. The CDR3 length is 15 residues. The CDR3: CSASKPLAGRDTQYF. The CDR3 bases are TGCAGTGCTAGCAAACCTCTAGCGGGCAGGGATACGCAGTATTTT.

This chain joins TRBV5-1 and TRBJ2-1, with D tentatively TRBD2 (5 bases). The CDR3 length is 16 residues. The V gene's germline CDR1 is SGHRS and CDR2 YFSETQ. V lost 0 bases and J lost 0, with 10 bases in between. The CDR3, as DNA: TGCGCCAGCAGCTTGGGATCCGGGAACTCCTACAATGAGCAGTTCTTC. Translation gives CASSLGSGNSYNEQFF.

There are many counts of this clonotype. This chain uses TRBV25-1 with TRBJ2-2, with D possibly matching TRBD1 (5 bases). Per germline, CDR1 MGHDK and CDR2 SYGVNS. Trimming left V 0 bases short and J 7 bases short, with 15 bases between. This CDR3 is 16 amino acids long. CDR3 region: CASSEYDSGSGGELFF. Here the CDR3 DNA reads TGTGCCAGCAGTGAATATGACTCAGGGTCCGGCGGGGAGCTGTTTTTT.